This T cell receptor beta chain comes out of a study of blood T cell repertoires in COVID-19. Study overall: Samples taken during acute and convalescent COVID-19 were collected in the United States, Italy and Spain. T cells, B-cell-depleted T cells, or PBMCs supplied cDNA or gDNA.

A few counts support this clone. V was shortened by 2 bases and J by 2 bases, with 12 bases between the two germline ends. From germline, CDR1 is KGHSH and CDR2 LQKENI. CDR3 length equals 15 residues. Under the authors' procedure: Counts of nucleated cells, estimated from reference gene primer amplification, were obtained. Profiling relied on immunoSEQ multiplex PCR, and the TCRdb table lists in-frame clones only, not all of them. V, J and clone size derive from that table, while D and trimming were established from the DNA sequence. The sample carries about 160,000 clones, 80% to 95% recorded once. Sequencing input: peripheral blood. The receptor comes from a woman aged 45-65 years with acute or convalescent COVID-19. The genes are TRBV18 and TRBJ1-1, with D maybe TRBD1 (6 bases). The CDR3 loop is CASSPGTGKNTEAFF. The CDR3, as DNA: TGTGCCAGCTCACCAGGAACAGGGAAAAACACTGAAGCTTTCTTT.